One and the same sample provided the 31 T cell receptor beta chains below, sequenced in a study of T cell responses to AZD1222 COVID-19 vaccine. The repertoire was sequenced with immunoSEQ multiplex PCR; TCRdb's copy has only in-frame clones and lacks some. The sample has around 130,000 clones; 88% are singletons. Sample: peripheral blood, taken on day 0 of MenACWY control vaccination. The receptors shown here come from an adult in good health.

The chain uses TRBV15 and TRBJ1-1; the match to TRBD1 covers 7 bases. There are 15 residues in the CDR3. V shed 1 base and J 7 bases; nucleotides not matched to a gene: 9. The V gene's germline CDR1 is LNHNV and CDR2 YYDKDF (reference sequence). DNA for the CDR3: TGTGCCACCAGCAGAGTTGCCAGGGGGTTTGGTGAAGCTTTCTTT. This translates into CATSRVARGFGEAFF.

This chain joins TRBV19 and TRBJ2-3, with no clear D. CDR1 is LNHDA, CDR2 SQIVND, per germline (reference sequence). The CDR3 has 15 residues. With 5 bases removed from V and 4 bases from J, the gap between germline ends came to 16 bases. The chain's CDR3 is CASSPYLGRADTQYF. As DNA, the CDR3 is TGTGCCAGTAGTCCCTACCTCGGAAGGGCAGATACGCAGTATTTT.

J is TRBJ2-3 and V is TRBV4-1; 8 nucleotides agree with TRBD1. There are 15 residues in the CDR3. The germline CDR1 and CDR2 sequences are MGHRA and YSYEKL. V shed 3 bases, J shed 3 bases, and the junction held 5 bases outside the gene matches. This chain's CDR3 is CASSHRQGATDTQYF. CDR3 nucleotide sequence: TGCGCCAGCAGCCATCGGCAGGGGGCAACAGATACGCAGTATTTT.

This chain joins TRBV15 and TRBJ2-2; the match to TRBD2 covers 12 bases. J lost 4 bases, V lost 0 bases, and 9 bases had no gene match. The CDR3 runs to 19 residues. Looked up from germline, CDR1 is LNHNV and CDR2 is YYDKDF (reference sequence). The CDR3, as DNA: TGTGCCACCAGCAGAGATCGCGGGCTAGCGGGAGGGGTCACCGGGGAGCTGTTTTTT. Protein: CATSRDRGLAGGVTGELFF.

CDR3 sequence reads: CASMVVAGPGETQYF. CDR3 nucleotides: TGCGCCAGCATGGTAGTAGCGGGACCTGGGGAGACCCAGTACTTC. The chain recombines TRBV5-1 with TRBJ2-5; 8 bases align to TRBD2. The CDR3 length is 15 residues. V lost 6 bases, J lost 5 bases, and 12 bases stayed unmatched. Germline values: CDR1 SGHRS, CDR2 YFSETQ.

The chain recombines TRBV30 with TRBJ1-1; D ambiguous. The CDR3 runs 13 residues. Deletions cut 4 bases from V and 4 bases from J, with 13 bases between. Germline V gene lookup returns CDR1 GTSNPN and CDR2 SVGIG (reference sequence). The CDR3 DNA reads TGTGCCTGGAAAGGTGGAGATGGCACTGAAGCTTTCTTT. Translation: CAWKGGDGTEAFF. Looking up the rest from reference TRBV30 and TRBJ1-1 gives the full variable domain: SQTIHQWPATLVQPVGSPLSLECTVEGTSNPNLYWYRQAAGRGLQLLFYSVGIGQISSEVPQNLSASRPQDRQFILSSKKLLLSDSGFYLCAWKGGDGTEAFFGQGTRLTVV.

The chain recombines TRBV2 with TRBJ2-7; D remains ambiguous. V was pared by 8 bases and J by 3 bases, with 14 bases between. Germline CDR1 is SNHLY and CDR2 is FYNNEI. The CDR3 totals 13 residues. CDR3 amino acids: CASAATVNYEQYF. CDR3 sequence (DNA): TGTGCCAGCGCGGCGACTGTTAACTACGAGCAGTACTTC.

The chain couples TRBV19 to TRBJ2-3; 7 nucleotides align to TRBD1. The J segment lost 6 bases and the V segment lost 0 bases, leaving 3 bases of the junction unmatched. The length of the CDR3 is 14 residues. CDR1 and CDR2 (germline): LNHDA, SQIVND (reference sequence). The CDR3 is CASSIEGGKDTQYF. The CDR3 coding sequence is TGTGCCAGTAGTATAGAAGGGGGCAAGGATACGCAGTATTTT.

This chain connects TRBV2 to TRBJ2-7; D is unclear. Trimming took 4 bases from V and 2 from J, leaving 6 bases between them. This CDR3 region has 12 residues. Germline V gives CDR1 SNHLY, CDR2 FYNNEI. CDR3 DNA: TGTGCCAGCAGTGCTCTCACCTACGAGCAGTACTTC. Translated: CASSALTYEQYF.

The chain carries TRBV24-1 and TRBJ2-7, with 12 bases identical to TRBD2. CDR3 length: 17 amino acids. V shed 4 bases, J shed 3 bases, and the junction held 9 bases outside the gene matches. Per the germline V gene, CDR1 is KGHDR and CDR2 is SFDVKD. The chain's CDR3 is CATSDSVTSGSRYEQYF. CDR3 bases: TGTGCCACCAGTGACTCCGTGACTAGCGGGAGTCGCTACGAGCAGTACTTC.

In this sample, this clone turned up a few times. The rearrangement joins TRBV28 to TRBJ1-5, with a tentative D call TRBD1 (6 bases). The V end was cut by 5 bases, the J end by 4 bases, with 18 bases between. Looked up from germline, CDR1 is MDHEN and CDR2 is SYDVKM. The CDR3 length is 16 residues. CDR3 in amino acids: CASSLEGGANNQPQHF. The CDR3 bases are TGTGCCAGCAGTCTAGAGGGGGGGGCCAATAATCAGCCCCAGCATTTT.

The J gene is TRBJ1-4, the V gene TRBV15; D may be TRBD1 (5 bases). The CDR3 consists of 16 residues. Germline-derived CDR1 and CDR2 are LNHNV and YYDKDF (reference sequence). The ends were cut back, 5 bases at V and 7 bases at J, with 20 bases in the middle. CDR3 amino acids: CATSYRGQVQGEKLFF. The CDR3 coding sequence is TGTGCCACCAGCTACCGCGGGCAGGTTCAGGGTGAAAAACTGTTTTTT.

V is TRBV4-2 and J is TRBJ2-1; 7 bases are a match to TRBD2. V was pared by 0 bases and J by 4 bases, with 6 bases of the junction left unmatched. CDR1 is LGHNA and CDR2 is YNFKEQ in the germline V gene. The CDR3 has 16 amino acids. CDR3 nucleotides: TGTGCCAGCAGCCAAGATTGGACTAGTACTTACAATGAGCAGTTCTTC. It encodes CASSQDWTSTYNEQFF.

The chain combines TRBV5-1 with TRBJ2-3; D remains ambiguous. V shed 0 bases and J shed 4 bases, with 6 bases lying between them. The length of the CDR3 is 13 residues. The V gene's germline CDR1 is SGHRS and CDR2 YFSETQ. In DNA form, the CDR3 reads TGCGCCAGCAGCTTGGTGGGCCCAGATACGCAGTATTTT. The encoded protein is CASSLVGPDTQYF.

The chain combines TRBV27 with TRBJ1-4; D might be TRBD1 (5 bases). Germline V gene lookup returns CDR1 MNHEY and CDR2 SMNVEV (reference sequence). V was clipped by 5 bases and J by 9 bases, with 16 bases between them. The CDR3 length is 14 residues. CDR3 protein: CASSLGTEPKKLFF. The CDR3 coding sequence is TGTGCCAGCAGTCTAGGGACGGAACCTAAAAAACTGTTTTTT.

The chain recombines TRBV13 with TRBJ2-1; 12 nucleotides align to TRBD2. Germline-derived CDR1 and CDR2 are PRHDT and FYEKMQ (reference sequence). The CDR3 has 18 residues. J lost 0 bases, V lost 2 bases, and 5 bases had no gene match. CDR3 sequence (DNA): TGTGCCAGCAGCTTACCCGGACTAGCGGGACCCTCCTACAATGAGCAGTTCTTC. Residues: CASSLPGLAGPSYNEQFF.

The gene calls are TRBV18 and TRBJ2-7; D possibly matches TRBD1 or TRBD2 (5 bases each). The V gene's germline CDR1 is KGHSH and CDR2 LQKENI. There are 15 residues in the CDR3. V was cut by 6 bases and J by 2 bases, with 17 bases left in between. The CDR3 region has the DNA TGTGCCAGCTCCGTACACGCGAGGGGTCCCTACGAGCAGTACTTC. Translating gives CASSVHARGPYEQYF. Drawing the rest from reference TRBV18 and TRBJ2-7, the complete variable domain is NAGVMQNPRHLVRRRGQEARLRCSPMKGHSHVYWYRQLPEEGLKFMVYLQKENIIDESGMPKERFSAEFPKEGPSILRIQQVVRGDSAAYFCASSVHARGPYEQYFGPGTRLTVT.

This chain uses TRBV28 with TRBJ2-5; 7 nucleotides align to TRBD2. Trimming removed 3 bases from V and 4 bases from J; junction bases left unmatched: 8. This CDR3 has 15 amino acids. In germline, CDR1 is MDHEN, CDR2 SYDVKM. The CDR3 loop reads CASSFPGRSIETQYF. Written as DNA, the CDR3 is TGTGCCAGCAGTTTCCCCGGGAGGTCGATAGAGACCCAGTACTTC.

The chain employs TRBV10-3 and TRBJ2-3, with 11 bases aligning to TRBD2. The CDR3 covers 14 residues. The V segment lost 6 bases and the J segment 3 bases; nucleotides outside the gene matches: 2. CDR1 is ENHRY, CDR2 SYGVKD, per germline. This CDR3 reads CAIRSSGRTDTQYF. The CDR3 nucleotides are TGTGCCATCAGATCTAGCGGGAGGACAGATACGCAGTATTTT.

This chain joins TRBV27 and TRBJ1-5, with D perhaps matching TRBD1 (6 bases). V lost 6 bases to trimming and J lost 2 bases, with 11 bases between them. The CDR3 is 14 amino acids. Per germline, CDR1 MNHEY and CDR2 SMNVEV (reference sequence). DNA of the CDR3: TGTGCCAGCAGCCGAGGGGGGGGCAATCAGCCCCAGCATTTT. The encoded protein is CASSRGGGNQPQHF.

The chain joins TRBV5-1 to TRBJ2-2; no definite D call. This CDR3 spans 16 amino acids. V gave up 4 bases and J gave up 6 bases, with 19 bases separating them. CDR1 is SGHRS and CDR2 is YFSETQ in the germline V gene. CDR3 DNA sequence: TGCGCCAGCAGCCCCAACGGCGGACGGGTCCCCGGGGAGCTGTTTTTT. This gives the protein CASSPNGGRVPGELFF.

This chain connects TRBV27 to TRBJ2-7; TRBD1 matches at 10 bases. V lost 5 bases, J lost 1 base, and 5 bases stayed unmatched. Germline lookup yields CDR1 MNHEY and CDR2 SMNVEV (reference sequence). This CDR3 is built from 15 residues. The chain's CDR3 is CASSRRDRGSYEQYF. The CDR3 DNA reads TGTGCCAGCAGTCGCCGGGACAGGGGTTCCTACGAGCAGTACTTC.

This sequence joins TRBV5-4 and TRBJ1-4; TRBD1 might be the D (5 bases). With 4 bases removed from V and 6 bases from J, the gap between germline ends came to 16 bases. Germline lookup yields CDR1 SGHNT and CDR2 YYREEE (reference sequence). There are 15 residues in the CDR3. Written as DNA, the CDR3 is TGTGCCAGCAGCCCCGGGAAGGGGACTGATGAAAAACTGTTTTTT. Its translation: CASSPGKGTDEKLFF.

The genes are TRBV5-5 and TRBJ2-3; maybe TRBD1 (5 bases). Looked up from germline, CDR1 is SGHKS and CDR2 is YYEKEE (reference sequence). The CDR3 sequence is 13 residues long. Trimming removed 6 bases from V and 2 bases from J, with 10 bases in between. CDR3 nucleotides: TGTGCCAGCACCACCAGGGTCACAGATACGCAGTATTTT. Translation: CASTTRVTDTQYF.

This clone was recorded once. The J gene is TRBJ2-1, the V gene TRBV6-5; D uncertain. Germline V gene sequence: CDR1 MNHEY, CDR2 SVGAGI. CDR3 size: 13 residues. V shed 8 bases and J shed 0 bases, with 8 bases lying between them. DNA for the CDR3: TGTGCCAGCGGACGGAGCTCCTACAATGAGCAGTTCTTC. Translated: CASGRSSYNEQFF.

The chain couples TRBV27 to TRBJ1-1; 8 positions match TRBD1. This CDR3 region has 12 residues. Germline trimming cut 5 bases from V and 7 bases from J; bases unmatched to any gene: 3. The germline V gene encodes CDR1 MNHEY and CDR2 SMNVEV (reference sequence). In DNA, the CDR3 is TGTGCCAGCAGTACAGGGGGAAATGAAGCTTTCTTT. It yields the protein CASSTGGNEAFF.

The chain employs TRBV9 and TRBJ1-2; TRBD1 agrees at 9 bases. CDR3 length: 15 residues. Germline CDR1 reads SGDLS; CDR2 reads YYNGEE. Trimming cost V 0 bases and J 8 bases; bases outside gene matches: 8. In DNA form, the CDR3 reads TGTGCCAGCAGCGTAGCTAGACAGGGGGGCTCCGGCTACACCTTC. Translated: CASSVARQGGSGYTF.

The chain uses TRBV11-3 and TRBJ2-5; D might be TRBD2 (5 bases). CDR1 is SGHNT and CDR2 is YENEEA in the germline V gene. This CDR3 is built from 14 residues. Trimming cost V 5 bases and J 3 bases, with 13 bases left between them. The CDR3 DNA is TGTGCCAGCAGCCATACCAAGGGAGAAGAGACCCAGTACTTC. It codes for CASSHTKGEETQYF.

The chain carries TRBV3-1 (or the pseudogene TRBV3-2) and TRBJ1-3; D is ambiguous. The CDR3 runs to 14 residues. The V gene lost 4 bases and the J gene lost 4 bases, with 11 bases spanning the gap. Germline-derived CDR1 and CDR2 are LGHDT and YNNKEL (reference sequence). The CDR3 sequence is CASSPRRSGNTIYF. CDR3 sequence (DNA): TGTGCCAGCAGCCCCCGTCGGTCCGGAAACACCATATATTTT.

Here the CDR3 DNA reads TGTGCCAGCAGCTTGCGGGGCGGCAATCAGCCCCAGCATTTT. Encoded protein: CASSLRGGNQPQHF. The rearrangement uses TRBV6-5 and TRBJ1-5, with D perhaps matching TRBD1 (5 bases). CDR3 size: 14 residues. The germline V gene encodes CDR1 MNHEY and CDR2 SVGAGI. V lost 6 bases, J lost 2 bases, and 11 bases lay in between.

The rearrangement uses TRBV3-1 (or the pseudogene TRBV3-2) and TRBJ1-2; no reliable D call. The germline CDR1 and CDR2 sequences are LGHDT and YNNKEL (reference sequence). The CDR3 loop spans 12 amino acids. With 1 base removed from V and 9 bases from J, the gap between germline ends came to 9 bases. CDR3: CASSQAAFSYTF. Written as DNA, the CDR3 is TGTGCCAGCAGCCAAGCCGCTTTCAGCTACACCTTC.